The rows below give T cell receptor beta chains drawn from one sample of a study of T cells after yellow fever vaccination. TCRdb re-called the 5' RACE reads through MiXCR, storing one row per CDR3 protein. The table lists more than 450,000 distinct CDR3 sequences, 20% to 25% of them singletons. This material consisted of PBMCs, taken approximately 22 days after the first yellow fever vaccination. These receptors all come from a man between 18 and 29 years old who received the YFV17D yellow fever vaccine. CDR3s include the opening cysteine and the closing phenylalanine or tryptophan. The D gene is left open where the match is weak. Clone size is given for some rows only: seen once, a few or many times, or a class if the clone is expanded.

D: TRBD1; J: TRBJ1-2; V: TRBV9; size: NA; DNA: TGTGCCAGCAGCACCCGAACAGGGGGCGATGGCTACACCTTC; CDR3: CASSTRTGGDGYTF
D: NA; J: TRBJ2-3; V: TRBV4-2; size: many; DNA: TGTGCCAGCAGCCAAGATTGGCTTTCAGATACGCAGTATTTT; CDR3: CASSQDWLSDTQYF
D: NA; J: TRBJ1-5; V: TRBV20-1; size: NA; DNA: TGCAGTGCTAGCAGACTCGCCCTTCAACAGCCCCAGCATTTT; CDR3: CSASRLALQQPQHF
D: NA; J: TRBJ2-1; V: TRBV7-3; size: NA; DNA: TGTGCCAGCAGCTCACAGCAGGGTTTTGAGCAGTTCTTC; CDR3: CASSSQQGFEQFF
D: TRBD1; J: TRBJ1-2; V: TRBV19; size: NA; DNA: TGTGCCAGTAGTCGGACAGGGCTTAACTATGGCTACACCTTC; CDR3: CASSRTGLNYGYTF
D: NA; J: TRBJ2-5; V: TRBV6-2/TRBV6-3; size: few; DNA: TGTGCCAGCAAGGATGGAGCCAATCAAGAGACCCAGTACTTC; CDR3: CASKDGANQETQYF
D: NA; J: TRBJ2-7; V: TRBV6-2/TRBV6-3; size: few; DNA: TGTGCCAGCAGTTTAAAGGGGGATGAGGCCTACGAGCAGTACTTC; CDR3: CASSLKGDEAYEQYF
D: NA; J: TRBJ1-5; V: TRBV19; size: few; DNA: TGTGCCAGTAGTATAATCCGCAATCAGCCCCAGCATTTT; CDR3: CASSIIRNQPQHF
D: TRBD2; J: TRBJ2-5; V: TRBV10-3; size: NA; DNA: TGTGCCATCAGTGGAGCCAGCGGGGGGGAGGTCGAAAAGACCCAGTACTTC; CDR3: CAISGASGGEVEKTQYF
D: TRBD2; J: TRBJ2-5; V: TRBV12-3/TRBV12-4; size: NA; DNA: TGTGCCAGCAATCCCGCGGGGGGGCAGAAGACCCAGTACTTC; CDR3: CASNPAGGQKTQYF
D: NA; J: TRBJ2-3; V: TRBV4-1; size: few; DNA: TGCGCCAGCAGCCAAATTCAGGTGTCGGATACGCAGTATTTT; CDR3: CASSQIQVSDTQYF
D: NA; J: TRBJ1-1; V: TRBV19; size: NA; DNA: TGTGCCAGTAGTATCTCCAAGAACACTGAAGCTTTCTTT; CDR3: CASSISKNTEAFF
D: TRBD1; J: TRBJ1-2; V: TRBV5-1; size: few; DNA: TGCGCCAGCAGCCGTAGGCCGGGACAGGGGTATGGCTACACCTTC; CDR3: CASSRRPGQGYGYTF
D: NA; J: TRBJ2-3; V: TRBV5-4; size: many; DNA: TGTGCCAGCAGCTTGTTTGCAGATACGCAGTATTTT; CDR3: CASSLFADTQYF
D: NA; J: TRBJ1-4; V: TRBV4-1; size: few; DNA: TGCGCCAGCAGCCAGGGAAGAATAAGGGAAAAACTGTTTTTT; CDR3: CASSQGRIREKLFF
D: NA; J: TRBJ2-1; V: TRBV5-6; size: few; DNA: TGTGCCAGCAGCCTGGGGGGGACACCGGGGGTGAAGCAGTTCTTC; CDR3: CASSLGGTPGVKQFF
D: TRBD2; J: TRBJ2-3; V: TRBV11-2; size: NA; DNA: TGTGCCAGCAGCTCAACTAGCGGGGGGGCAAGGGCCACAGATACGCAGTATTTT; CDR3: CASSSTSGGARATDTQYF
D: NA; J: TRBJ2-1; V: TRBV10-3; size: NA; DNA: TGTGCCATCAGTGAGCGGTCGGGAGAACAGGGGTTGTACAATGAGCAGTTCTTC; CDR3: CAISERSGEQGLYNEQFF
D: NA; J: TRBJ2-2; V: TRBV5-1; size: few; DNA: TGCGCCAGCAGGATGGAGGGGACCGCGGAGCTGTTTTTT; CDR3: CASRMEGTAELFF
D: NA; J: TRBJ1-1; V: TRBV7-3; size: NA; DNA: TGTGCCAGCAGCTGGGGTCCTCTCGGGAACACTGAAGCTTTCTTT; CDR3: CASSWGPLGNTEAFF
D: NA; J: TRBJ1-2; V: TRBV7-2; size: NA; DNA: TGTGCCAGCAGCTTAGAACGTGGTGGGAACTATGGCTACACCTTC; CDR3: CASSLERGGNYGYTF
D: TRBD2; J: TRBJ2-3; V: TRBV12-3/TRBV12-4; size: few; DNA: TGTGCCAGCAGGGAGCGGGGGGGTGACGGAGATACGCAGTATTTT; CDR3: CASRERGGDGDTQYF
D: NA; J: TRBJ2-1; V: TRBV2; size: NA; DNA: TGTGCCAGCAGTGTGTCCTGGGGGCCCAATGAGCAGTTCTTC; CDR3: CASSVSWGPNEQFF
D: NA; J: TRBJ1-2; V: TRBV4-3; size: NA; DNA: TGCGCCAGCAGCCCCCATTTGGATCCTCGGAACTATGGCTACACCTTC; CDR3: CASSPHLDPRNYGYTF
D: NA; J: TRBJ2-5; V: TRBV18; size: few; DNA: TGTGCCAGCTCACCACCCTCAAACAGACAAGAGACCCAGTACTTC; CDR3: CASSPPSNRQETQYF
D: NA; J: TRBJ1-6; V: TRBV12-3/TRBV12-4; size: few; DNA: TGTGCCAGCAGTTTGGGGACTGGTTCTTATAATTCACCCCTCCACTTT; CDR3: CASSLGTGSYNSPLHF
D: NA; J: TRBJ2-1; V: TRBV11-2; size: few; DNA: TGTGCCAGCAGCATCGGACACACGTCGGAGAGGGTCAATGAGCAGTTCTTC; CDR3: CASSIGHTSERVNEQFF
D: NA; J: TRBJ2-7; V: TRBV30; size: NA; DNA: TGTGCCTGGACCCGACTGAACTACGAGCAGTACTTC; CDR3: CAWTRLNYEQYF